The sequence of this T cell receptor beta chain was determined in a study of chemoradiotherapy in HPV16-positive cancers. Whole-study findings and limits: Candidate HPV-specific clones and E7-related TCR motifs grew in tumor during treatment. In HPV16-positive patients, HPV-responsive T-cell expansion tracked better recurrence-free survival.

The CDR3 is 21 residues long. From germline, CDR1 is MNHEY and CDR2 SMNVEV (reference sequence). V dropped 0 bases and J dropped 2; count of bases not matched to a gene: 20. Here immunoSEQ multiplex PCR was the method, and the copy in TCRdb shows in-frame clones only, minus some. The data show about 14,000 clones, about four fifths seen once. On this clone: Antigen unknown.

The chain recombines TRBV27 with TRBJ2-3; the match to TRBD1 covers 7 bases. The source is a human donor with HPV-associated anogenital cancer. The sample was gathered from a patient who underwent chemoradiotherapy. CDR3 DNA: TGTGCCAGCAGTTTATCGCCCCACCCCTCTCCGGACAGGAACTACACAGATACGCAGTATTTT. Translated: CASSLSPHPSPDRNYTDTQYF.